This record covers a single T cell receptor (beta chain). Its specificity is unknown. These data originate in a study of shared clonotypes between healthy human individuals. Study-wide points: A few donors shared 4.5% to 6.5% of their naive CD4 clonotypes.

The CDR3 extends over 15 amino acids. Germline assignment: CDR1 SGHDT and CDR2 YYEEEE. V was trimmed by 3 bases and J by 6 bases, leaving 18 bases between them. Assay used: immunoSEQ multiplex PCR; TCRdb lists only in-frame clones, some missing. The repertoire holds nearly 1,000,000 clones, with roughly 72% as singletons. This receptor was taken from a man aged 18-30 years in good health. The source material was memory CD4+ T cells sorted from blood. Subset defined: CD45RA-negative fraction. The chain links TRBV5-6 to TRBJ1-2; no clear D. The CDR3 reads CASSSLGPDRHGYTF. The CDR3 DNA follows: TGTGCCAGCAGCTCCCTAGGACCGGATAGACATGGCTACACCTTC.